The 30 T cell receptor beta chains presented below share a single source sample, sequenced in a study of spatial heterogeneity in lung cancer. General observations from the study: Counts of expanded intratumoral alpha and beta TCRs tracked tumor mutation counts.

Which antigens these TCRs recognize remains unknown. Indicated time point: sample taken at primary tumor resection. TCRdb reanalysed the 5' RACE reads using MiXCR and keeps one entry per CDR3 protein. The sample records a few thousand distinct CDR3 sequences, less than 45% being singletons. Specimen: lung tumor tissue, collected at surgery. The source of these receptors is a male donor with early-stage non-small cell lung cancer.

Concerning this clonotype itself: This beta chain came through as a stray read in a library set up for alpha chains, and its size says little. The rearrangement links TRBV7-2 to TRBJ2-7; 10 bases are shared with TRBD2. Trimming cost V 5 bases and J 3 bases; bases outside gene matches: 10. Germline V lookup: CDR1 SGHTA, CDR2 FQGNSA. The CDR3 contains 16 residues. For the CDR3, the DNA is TGTGCCAGCAGCCATCCGGGGACTAGCGTGATCTACGAGCAGTACTTC. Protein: CASSHPGTSVIYEQYF.

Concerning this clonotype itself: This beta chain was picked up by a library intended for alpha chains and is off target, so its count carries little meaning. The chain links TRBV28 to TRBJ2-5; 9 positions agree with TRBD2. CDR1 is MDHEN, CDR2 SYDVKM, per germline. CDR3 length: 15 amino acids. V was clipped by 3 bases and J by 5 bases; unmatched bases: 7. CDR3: CASSLLAGEVETQYF. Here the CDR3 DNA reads TGTGCCAGCAGTTTGTTAGCGGGAGAGGTGGAGACCCAGTACTTC. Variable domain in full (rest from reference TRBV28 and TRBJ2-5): DVKVTQSSRYLVKRTGEKVFLECVQDMDHENMFWYRQDPGLGLRLIYFSYDVKMKEKGDIPEGYSVSREKKERFSLILESASTNQTSMYLCASSLLAGEVETQYFGPGTRLLVL.

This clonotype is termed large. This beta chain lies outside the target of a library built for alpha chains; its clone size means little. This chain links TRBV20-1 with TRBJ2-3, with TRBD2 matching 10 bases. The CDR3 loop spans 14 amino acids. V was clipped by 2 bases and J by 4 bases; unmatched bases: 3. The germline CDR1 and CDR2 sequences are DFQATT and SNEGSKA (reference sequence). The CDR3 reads CSARPLAGADTQYF. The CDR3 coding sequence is TGCAGTGCTAGACCGCTAGCGGGAGCAGATACGCAGTATTTT.

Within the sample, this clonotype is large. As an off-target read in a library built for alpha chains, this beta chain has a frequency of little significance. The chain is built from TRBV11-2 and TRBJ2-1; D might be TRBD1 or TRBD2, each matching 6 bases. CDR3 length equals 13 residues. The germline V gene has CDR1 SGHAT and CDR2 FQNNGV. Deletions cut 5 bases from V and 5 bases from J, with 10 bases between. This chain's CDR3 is CASSAGQNNEQFF. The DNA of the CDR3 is TGTGCCAGCAGCGCGGGACAAAACAATGAGCAGTTCTTC.

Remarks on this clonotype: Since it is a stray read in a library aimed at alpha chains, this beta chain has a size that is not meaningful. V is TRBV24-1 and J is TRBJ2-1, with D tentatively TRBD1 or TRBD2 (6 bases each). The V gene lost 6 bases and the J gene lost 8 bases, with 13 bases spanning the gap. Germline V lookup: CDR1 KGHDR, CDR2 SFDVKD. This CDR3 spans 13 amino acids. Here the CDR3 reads CATSSGGQDEQFF. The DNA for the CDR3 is TGTGCCACCAGTTCTGGGGGGCAAGATGAGCAGTTCTTC.

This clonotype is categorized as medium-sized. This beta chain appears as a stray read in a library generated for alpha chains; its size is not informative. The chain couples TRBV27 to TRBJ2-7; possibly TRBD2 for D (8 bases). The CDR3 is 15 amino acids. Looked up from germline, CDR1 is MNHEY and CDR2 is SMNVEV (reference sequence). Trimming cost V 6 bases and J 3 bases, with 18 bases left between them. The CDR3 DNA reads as TGTGCCAGCAGCCGGGGGGGACAGAAAAGCTACGAGCAGTACTTC. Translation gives CASSRGGQKSYEQYF.

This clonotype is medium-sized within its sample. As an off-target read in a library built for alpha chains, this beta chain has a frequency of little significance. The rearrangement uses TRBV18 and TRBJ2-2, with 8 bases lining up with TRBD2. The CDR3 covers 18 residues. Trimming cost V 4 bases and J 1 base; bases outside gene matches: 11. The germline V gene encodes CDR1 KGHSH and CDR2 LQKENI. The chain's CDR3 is CASSLQDVSGRNTGELFF. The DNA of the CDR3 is TGTGCCAGCTCACTGCAAGACGTCAGCGGGAGGAACACCGGGGAGCTGTTTTTT.

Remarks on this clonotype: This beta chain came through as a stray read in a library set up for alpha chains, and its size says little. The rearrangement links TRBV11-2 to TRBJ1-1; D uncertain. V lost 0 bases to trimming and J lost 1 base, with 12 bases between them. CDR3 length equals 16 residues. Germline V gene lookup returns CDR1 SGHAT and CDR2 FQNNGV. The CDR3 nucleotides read TGTGCCAGCAGCTTAGATGGTGCGGCGGCGAACACTGAAGCTTTCTTT. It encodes CASSLDGAAANTEAFF. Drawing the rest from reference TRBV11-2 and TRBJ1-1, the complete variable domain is EAGVAQSPRYKIIEKRQSVAFWCNPISGHATLYWYQQILGQGPKLLIQFQNNGVVDDSQLPKDRFSAERLKGVDSTLKIQPAKLEDSAVYLCASSLDGAAANTEAFFGQGTRLTVV.

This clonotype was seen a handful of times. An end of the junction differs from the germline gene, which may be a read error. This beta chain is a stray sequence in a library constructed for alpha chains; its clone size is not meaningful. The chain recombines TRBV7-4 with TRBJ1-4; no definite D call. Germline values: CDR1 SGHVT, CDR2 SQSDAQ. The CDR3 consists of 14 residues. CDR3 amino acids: CASRFSSSNEKLFF. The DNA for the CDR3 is TGTGCCAGCCGCTTTAGCAGCAGTAATGAAAAACTGTTTTTT. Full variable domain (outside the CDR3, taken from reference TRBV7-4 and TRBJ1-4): GAGVSQSPRYKVAKRGRDVALRCDSISGHVTLYWYRQTLGQGSEVLTYSQSDAQRDKSGRPSGRFSAERPERSVSTLKIQRTEQGDSAVYLCASRFSSSNEKLFFGSGTQLSVL.

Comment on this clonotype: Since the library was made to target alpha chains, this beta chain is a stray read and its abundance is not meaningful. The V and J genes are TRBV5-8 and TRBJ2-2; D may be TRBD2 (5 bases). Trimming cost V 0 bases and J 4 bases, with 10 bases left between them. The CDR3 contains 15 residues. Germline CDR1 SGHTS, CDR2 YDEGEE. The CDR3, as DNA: TGTGCCAGCAGCTTGGGGCTAGCCCTCACCGGGGAGCTGTTTTTT. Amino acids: CASSLGLALTGELFF. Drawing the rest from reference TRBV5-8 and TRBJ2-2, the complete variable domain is EAGVTQSPTHLIKTRGQQATLRCSPISGHTSVYWYQQALGLGLQFLLWYDEGEERNRGNFPPRFSGRQFPNYSSELNVNALELEDSALYLCASSLGLALTGELFFGEGSRLTVL.

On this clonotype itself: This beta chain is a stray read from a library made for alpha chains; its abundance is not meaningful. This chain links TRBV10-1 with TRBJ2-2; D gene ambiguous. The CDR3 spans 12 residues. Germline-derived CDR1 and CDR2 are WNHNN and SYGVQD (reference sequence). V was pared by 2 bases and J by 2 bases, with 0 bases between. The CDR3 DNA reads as TGCGCCAGCAGTGAGAACACCGGGGAGCTGTTTTTT. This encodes CASSENTGELFF.

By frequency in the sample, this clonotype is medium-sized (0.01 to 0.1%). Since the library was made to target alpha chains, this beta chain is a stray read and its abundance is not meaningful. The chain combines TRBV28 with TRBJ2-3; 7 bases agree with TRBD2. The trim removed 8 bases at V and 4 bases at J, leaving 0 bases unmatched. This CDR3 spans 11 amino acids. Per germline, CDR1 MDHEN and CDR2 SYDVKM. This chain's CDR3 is CASGLADTQYF. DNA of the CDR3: TGTGCCAGCGGACTAGCAGATACGCAGTATTTT.

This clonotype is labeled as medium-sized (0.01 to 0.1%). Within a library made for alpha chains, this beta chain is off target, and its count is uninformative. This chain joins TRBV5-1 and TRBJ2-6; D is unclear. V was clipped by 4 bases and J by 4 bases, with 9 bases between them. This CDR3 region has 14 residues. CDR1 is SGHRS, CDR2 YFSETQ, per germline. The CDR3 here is CASSPTEGANVLTF. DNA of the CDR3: TGCGCCAGCAGCCCGACCGAGGGGGCCAACGTCCTGACTTTC.

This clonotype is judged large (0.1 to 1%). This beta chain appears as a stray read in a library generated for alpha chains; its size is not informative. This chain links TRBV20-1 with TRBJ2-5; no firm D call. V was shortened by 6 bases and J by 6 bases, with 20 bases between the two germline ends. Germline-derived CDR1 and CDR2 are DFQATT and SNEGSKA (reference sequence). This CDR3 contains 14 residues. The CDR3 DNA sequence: TGCAGTGCCAGGAAAAGTACGGCCGGAAAGACCCAGTACTTC. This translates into CSARKSTAGKTQYF.

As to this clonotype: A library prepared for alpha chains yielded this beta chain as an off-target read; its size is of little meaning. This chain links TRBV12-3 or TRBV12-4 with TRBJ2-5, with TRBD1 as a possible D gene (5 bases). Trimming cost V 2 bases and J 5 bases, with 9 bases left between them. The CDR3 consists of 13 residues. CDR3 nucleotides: TGTGCCAGCAGTTTATCCAGGGTGGAGACCCAGTACTTC. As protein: CASSLSRVETQYF.

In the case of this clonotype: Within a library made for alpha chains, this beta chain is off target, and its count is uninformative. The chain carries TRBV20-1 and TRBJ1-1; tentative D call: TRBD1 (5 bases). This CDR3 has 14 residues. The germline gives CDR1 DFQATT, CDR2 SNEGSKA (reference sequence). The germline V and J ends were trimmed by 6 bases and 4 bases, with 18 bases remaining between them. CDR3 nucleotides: TGCAGTGCAACCGCACCCGACAGAGGCACTGAAGCTTTCTTT. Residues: CSATAPDRGTEAFF.

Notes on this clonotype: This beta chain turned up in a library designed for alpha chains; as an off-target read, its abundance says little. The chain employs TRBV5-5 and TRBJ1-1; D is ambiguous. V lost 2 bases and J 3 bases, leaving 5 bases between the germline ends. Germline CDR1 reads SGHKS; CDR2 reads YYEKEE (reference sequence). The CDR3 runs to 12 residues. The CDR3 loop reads CASSFGDTEAFF. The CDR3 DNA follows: TGTGCCAGCAGCTTTGGGGACACTGAAGCTTTCTTT.

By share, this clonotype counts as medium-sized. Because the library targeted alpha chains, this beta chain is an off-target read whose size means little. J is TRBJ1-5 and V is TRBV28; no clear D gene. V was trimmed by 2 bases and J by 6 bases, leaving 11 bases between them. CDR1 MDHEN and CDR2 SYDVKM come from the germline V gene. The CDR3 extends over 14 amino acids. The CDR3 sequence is CASSLPLIGQPQHF. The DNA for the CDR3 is TGTGCCAGCAGTTTACCCCTCATAGGTCAGCCCCAGCATTTT.

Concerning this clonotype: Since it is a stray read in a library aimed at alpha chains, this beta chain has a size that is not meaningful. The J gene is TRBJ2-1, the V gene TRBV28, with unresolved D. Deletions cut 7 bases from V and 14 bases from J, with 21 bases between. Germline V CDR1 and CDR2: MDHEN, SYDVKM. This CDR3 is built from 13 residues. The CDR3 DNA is TGTGCCAGCACAACCAACGGGCAGGCTGTAGAGTTCTTC. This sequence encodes CASTTNGQAVEFF.

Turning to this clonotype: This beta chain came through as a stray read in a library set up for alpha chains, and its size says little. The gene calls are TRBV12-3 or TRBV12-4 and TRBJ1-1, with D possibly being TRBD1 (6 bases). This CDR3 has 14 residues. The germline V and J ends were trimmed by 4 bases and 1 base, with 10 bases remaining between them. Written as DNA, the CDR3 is TGTGCCAGCAGTTGGACAGAATCGAACACTGAAGCTTTCTTT. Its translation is CASSWTESNTEAFF.

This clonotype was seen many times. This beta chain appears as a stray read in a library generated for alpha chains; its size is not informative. The CDR3 region is CASGTSGETQYF. The CDR3 bases are TGTGCCAGTGGGACTAGCGGAGAGACCCAGTACTTC. The chain combines TRBV6-6 with TRBJ2-5; 11 nucleotides line up with TRBD2. The CDR3 length is 12 residues. The V gene's germline CDR1 is MNHNY and CDR2 SVGAGI (reference sequence). J lost 4 bases, V lost 9 bases, and 1 base had no gene match.

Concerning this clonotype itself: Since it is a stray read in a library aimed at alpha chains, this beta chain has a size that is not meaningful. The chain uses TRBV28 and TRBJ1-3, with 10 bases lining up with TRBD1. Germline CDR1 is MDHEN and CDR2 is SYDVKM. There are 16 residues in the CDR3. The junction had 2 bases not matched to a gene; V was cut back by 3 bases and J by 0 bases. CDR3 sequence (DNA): TGTGCCAGCAGTTTGGACAGGGGGAACTCTGGAAACACCATATATTTT. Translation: CASSLDRGNSGNTIYF.

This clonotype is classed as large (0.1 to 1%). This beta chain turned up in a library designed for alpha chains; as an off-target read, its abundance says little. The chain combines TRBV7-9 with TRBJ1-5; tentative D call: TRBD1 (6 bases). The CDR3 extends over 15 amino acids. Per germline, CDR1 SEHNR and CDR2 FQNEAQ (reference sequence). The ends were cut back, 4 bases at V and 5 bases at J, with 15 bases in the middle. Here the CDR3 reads CASSWGGPRDQPQHF. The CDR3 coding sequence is TGTGCCAGCAGCTGGGGGGGGCCGAGGGATCAGCCCCAGCATTTT.

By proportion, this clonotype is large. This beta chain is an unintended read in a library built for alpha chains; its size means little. Here the CDR3 DNA reads TGCGCCAGCAGCTTGACCGGGTTAGCCAAAAACATTCAGTACTTC. It specifies CASSLTGLAKNIQYF. The J gene is TRBJ2-4, the V gene TRBV5-1; D unclear. Germline V gives CDR1 SGHRS, CDR2 YFSETQ. Trimming took 1 base from V and 0 from J, leaving 8 bases between them. This CDR3 has 15 residues.

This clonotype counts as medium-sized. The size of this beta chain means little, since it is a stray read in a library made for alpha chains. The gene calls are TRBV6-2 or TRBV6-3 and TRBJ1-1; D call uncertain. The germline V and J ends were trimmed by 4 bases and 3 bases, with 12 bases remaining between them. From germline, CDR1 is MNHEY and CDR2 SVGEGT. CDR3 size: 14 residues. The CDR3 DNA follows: TGTGCCAGCAGTTCCGTTTTAAGAGACACTGAAGCTTTCTTT. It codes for CASSSVLRDTEAFF.

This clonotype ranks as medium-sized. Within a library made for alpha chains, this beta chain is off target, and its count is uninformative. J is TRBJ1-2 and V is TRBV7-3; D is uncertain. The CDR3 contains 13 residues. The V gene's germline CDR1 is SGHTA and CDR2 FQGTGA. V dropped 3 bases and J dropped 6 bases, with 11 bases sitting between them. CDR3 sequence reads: CASSLDGLHGYTF. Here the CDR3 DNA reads TGTGCCAGCAGCTTGGACGGTTTGCATGGCTACACCTTC.

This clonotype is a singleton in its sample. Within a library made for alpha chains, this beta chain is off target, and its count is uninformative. CDR3 amino acids: CASSLVRGGYEQYF. The CDR3 DNA is TGTGCCAGCAGCTTAGTAAGGGGCGGGTACGAGCAGTACTTC. The chain recombines TRBV7-6 with TRBJ2-7; D could derive from TRBD1 or TRBD2 (5 bases each). From germline, CDR1 is SGHVS and CDR2 FNYEAQ. V was trimmed by 1 base and J by 4 bases, leaving 11 bases between them. This CDR3 is built from 14 residues. The complete variable domain, with remaining parts taken from reference TRBV7-6 and TRBJ2-7, reads GAGVSQSPRYKVTKRGQDVALRCDPISGHVSLYWYRQALGQGPEFLTYFNYEAQQDKSGLPNDRFSAERPEGSISTLTIQRTEQRDSAMYRCASSLVRGGYEQYFGPGTRLTVT.

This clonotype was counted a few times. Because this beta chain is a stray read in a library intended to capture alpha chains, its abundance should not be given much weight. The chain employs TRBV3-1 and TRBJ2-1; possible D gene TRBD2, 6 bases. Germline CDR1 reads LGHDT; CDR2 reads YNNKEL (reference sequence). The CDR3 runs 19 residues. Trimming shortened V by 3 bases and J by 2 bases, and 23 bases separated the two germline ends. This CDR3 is CASSQTTEGRGGTYNEQFF. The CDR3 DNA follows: TGTGCCAGCAGCCAGACTACCGAAGGCAGAGGAGGGACCTACAATGAGCAGTTCTTC.

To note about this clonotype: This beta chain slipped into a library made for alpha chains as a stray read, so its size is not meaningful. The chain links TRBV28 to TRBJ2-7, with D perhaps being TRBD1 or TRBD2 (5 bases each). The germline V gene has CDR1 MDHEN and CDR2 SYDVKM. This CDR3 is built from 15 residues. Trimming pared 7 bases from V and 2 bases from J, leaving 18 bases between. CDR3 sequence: CASNYGAGAPYEQYF. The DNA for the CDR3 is TGTGCCAGCAACTACGGGGCAGGTGCCCCCTACGAGCAGTACTTC. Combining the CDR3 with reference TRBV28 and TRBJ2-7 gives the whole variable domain DVKVTQSSRYLVKRTGEKVFLECVQDMDHENMFWYRQDPGLGLRLIYFSYDVKMKEKGDIPEGYSVSREKKERFSLILESASTNQTSMYLCASNYGAGAPYEQYFGPGTRLTVT.

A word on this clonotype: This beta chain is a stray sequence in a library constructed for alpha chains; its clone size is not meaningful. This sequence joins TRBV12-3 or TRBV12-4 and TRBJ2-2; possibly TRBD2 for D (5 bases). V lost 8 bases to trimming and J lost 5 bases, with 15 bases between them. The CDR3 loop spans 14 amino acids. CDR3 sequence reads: CASRTRSGTGELFF. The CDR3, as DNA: TGTGCCAGCCGTACGAGGTCGGGGACCGGGGAGCTGTTTTTT.